A selection of T cell receptor beta chains follows, all from one sample in a study of T cell responses to AZD1222 COVID-19 vaccine. The method was immunoSEQ multiplex PCR; TCRdb's version includes in-frame clones alone and lacks a portion of them. The data show roughly 78,000 clones, roughly 82% seen once. This sample comprised peripheral blood, obtained on day 0 of AZD1222 vaccination. The receptors come from an adult in good health. The CDR3 runs from the conserved cysteine through the conserved F or W. A D gene is named only where the DNA matches it firmly. Part of the rows lack a size; the others show once, few, many or a class for expanded clones.

.	TRBD1	TRBV6-5	TRBJ1-6	TGTGCCAGCAGTAGACAGGGGGGCGGATCACCCCTCCACTTT	CASSRQGGGSPLHF
.	.	TRBV11-3	TRBJ2-1	TGTGCCAGCAGTCCTCGGGCGGGATCTATGGCGAATGAGCAGTTCTTC	CASSPRAGSMANEQFF
.	.	TRBV7-9	TRBJ1-2	TGTGCCAGCAGCCGGGCCTGGGGCTATGGCTACACCTTC	CASSRAWGYGYTF
.	TRBD1	TRBV5-8	TRBJ1-2	TGTGCCAGCAGCCCGTGGACAGGGGTCAACTATGGCTACACCTTC	CASSPWTGVNYGYTF
.	.	TRBV3-1/TRBV3-2	TRBJ2-2	TGTGCCAGCAGCCAAGATGGCCGGGGGCTAGCCGGGGAGCTGTTTTTT	CASSQDGRGLAGELFF
.	.	TRBV13	TRBJ2-7	TGTGCCAGCAGCTTAGGCCGTTTTTCCCACGAGCAGTACTTC	CASSLGRFSHEQYF
.	.	TRBV11-2	TRBJ2-7	TGTGCCAGCAGCACCTCCCCGGCCAGCTCCTACGAGCAGTACTTC	CASSTSPASSYEQYF
.	.	TRBV3-1/TRBV3-2	TRBJ2-6	TGTGCCAGCAGCCCAAATCACTCTGGGGCCAACGTCCTGACTTTC	CASSPNHSGANVLTF
.	.	TRBV3-1/TRBV3-2	TRBJ1-2	TGTGCCAGCAGCCAAAGGTCCCCTAAAAGTAACTATGGCTACACCTTC	CASSQRSPKSNYGYTF
.	TRBD2	TRBV4-3	TRBJ2-5	TGCGCCAGCAGCCAAGATACAGCGGGGGGGATACAAGAGACCCAGTACTTC	CASSQDTAGGIQETQYF
once	TRBD1	TRBV7-8	TRBJ2-5	TGTGCCAGCAGCTTAGGACAGGGGGCGTCCAGGGAGACCCAGTACTTC	CASSLGQGASRETQYF
.	TRBD1	TRBV12-5	TRBJ1-2	TGTGCTAGTGGTTTGGAGCCGGGACAGGGACTTTATGGCTACACCTTC	CASGLEPGQGLYGYTF
.	TRBD1	TRBV7-2	TRBJ2-2	TGTGCCAGCAGCTTAGGGACAGGGGATTACACCGGGGAGCTGTTTTTT	CASSLGTGDYTGELFF
.	.	TRBV4-3	TRBJ2-7	TGCGCCAGCAGCCAAGAATGGGCGGGAAACTACGAGCAGTACTTC	CASSQEWAGNYEQYF